Presented here are 13 T cell receptor beta chains from one specimen sequenced in a study of siplizumab effects on memory and regulatory T cells. Sequenced by immunoSEQ multiplex PCR; TCRdb stores in-frame clones only, minus some. The repertoire holds 85,000 to 130,000 clones, 93% seen once, with approximately 0.58% in the top ten. Sequenced: Tregs sorted from blood. The receptors here all came from a human donor in good health.

A few counts support this clone. V and J are TRBV5-1 and TRBJ1-6, with no clear D. CDR3 size: 14 residues. From germline, CDR1 is SGHRS and CDR2 YFSETQ. V lost 2 bases to trimming and J lost 6 bases, with 9 bases between them. The CDR3 DNA reads TGCGCCAGCAGCTTTGGCCCTTTTAATTCACCCCTCCACTTT. Amino acids: CASSFGPFNSPLHF. The full variable domain, in which reference TRBV5-1 and TRBJ1-6 provide the parts outside the CDR3, is KAGVTQTPRYLIKTRGQQVTLSCSPISGHRSVSWYQQTPGQGLQFLFEYFSETQRNKGNFPGRFSGRQFSNSRSEMNVSTLELGDSALYLCASSFGPFNSPLHFGNGTRLTVT.

The V gene is TRBV11-2, the J gene TRBJ2-7; TRBD1 matches at 11 bases. The trim removed 4 bases at V and 5 bases at J, leaving 4 bases unmatched. This CDR3 contains 14 residues. Germline V CDR1 and CDR2: SGHAT, FQNNGV. CDR3 protein: CASSWTGGVDEQYF. CDR3 DNA sequence: TGTGCCAGCAGCTGGACAGGGGGCGTCGACGAGCAGTACTTC.

The chain joins TRBV7-3 to TRBJ2-7; D gene uncertain. This CDR3 region has 14 residues. Germline V CDR1 and CDR2: SGHTA, FQGTGA. V lost 2 bases and J 2 bases, leaving 10 bases between the germline ends. Here the CDR3 reads CASSLDANTYEQYF. The CDR3 nucleotides are TGTGCCAGCAGCTTAGACGCCAACACCTACGAGCAGTACTTC.

V usage is TRBV6-4 and J usage is TRBJ2-7, with unresolved D. The V and J ends lost 1 base and 3 bases respectively, with 13 bases between them. The CDR3 contains 15 residues. Looked up from germline, CDR1 is MRHNA and CDR2 is SNTAGT. CDR3 nucleotide sequence: TGTGCCAGCAGTGACTTCAGGAGCCGGAACTACGAGCAGTACTTC. Its protein is CASSDFRSRNYEQYF.

The chain recombines TRBV11-3 with TRBJ2-2; D might be TRBD1 or TRBD2, each matching 5 bases. This CDR3 comprises 14 residues. CDR1 and CDR2 from the germline V gene are SGHNT and YENEEA. V dropped 5 bases and J dropped 3 bases, with 10 bases sitting between them. The CDR3 coding sequence is TGTGCCAGCAGCCCGAGGGGAGACACCGGGGAGCTGTTTTTT. This gives the protein CASSPRGDTGELFF.

V gene TRBV6-6 combines with J gene TRBJ2-5; D might be TRBD2 (7 bases). The germline V and J ends were trimmed by 2 bases and 5 bases, with 15 bases remaining between them. CDR1 is MNHNY and CDR2 is SVGAGI in the germline V gene (reference sequence). CDR3 length equals 15 residues. CDR3 nucleotide sequence: TGTGCCAGCAGTTACGAGGGGGGAGGGTTGGAGACCCAGTACTTC. It translates to CASSYEGGGLETQYF.

This chain joins TRBV19 and TRBJ1-1; a weak D match, TRBD1 (5 bases). Germline CDR1 reads LNHDA; CDR2 reads SQIVND (reference sequence). The CDR3 has 15 residues. V lost 6 bases and J lost 0, with 14 bases in between. CDR3 sequence (DNA): TGTGCCAGTAGCCCAGCAGGGCTATTGAACACTGAAGCTTTCTTT. The encoded protein is CASSPAGLLNTEAFF.

The chain recombines TRBV6-1 with TRBJ2-1; 7 bases are shared with TRBD1. The CDR3 sequence is 15 residues long. The V and J ends lost 4 bases and 2 bases, in that order; junction bases with no gene match: 5. The germline V gene has CDR1 MNHNS and CDR2 SASEGT. For the CDR3, the DNA is TGTGCCAGCAGTGGTGACAGGGCCCCCTACAATGAGCAGTTCTTC. Translation gives CASSGDRAPYNEQFF.

The chain joins TRBV5-1 to TRBJ2-3; a weak D match, TRBD1 (6 bases). Germline V gives CDR1 SGHRS, CDR2 YFSETQ. Trimming left V 2 bases short and J 1 base short, with 8 bases between. This CDR3 has 14 residues. CDR3 bases: TGCGCCAGCAGCTTTTACAGGGGCACAGATACGCAGTATTTT. The encoded protein is CASSFYRGTDTQYF.

The chain is built from TRBV2 and TRBJ2-7, with D unclear. The CDR3 has 13 amino acids. CDR1 and CDR2 from the germline V gene are SNHLY and FYNNEI. Trimming shortened V by 10 bases and J by 0 bases, and 13 bases separated the two germline ends. CDR3 in amino acids: CATSRRSSYEQYF. Written as DNA, the CDR3 is TGTGCCACCTCGCGTCGGAGCTCCTACGAGCAGTACTTC.

The chain couples TRBV5-1 to TRBJ2-5; no definite D call. The CDR3 is made up of 13 amino acids. V shed 4 bases and J shed 1 base, with 8 bases lying between them. Germline CDR1 SGHRS, CDR2 YFSETQ. The chain's CDR3 is CASSPYFQETQYF. The CDR3, as DNA: TGCGCCAGCAGCCCTTATTTCCAAGAGACCCAGTACTTC.

In this sample, this clone turned up once. V is TRBV9 and J is TRBJ2-5; D remains ambiguous. The germline V gene has CDR1 SGDLS and CDR2 YYNGEE. This CDR3 has 14 residues. V gave up 0 bases and J gave up 5 bases, with 11 bases separating them. CDR3 DNA: TGTGCCAGCAGCGTAGGAGTAGGGATGGAGACCCAGTACTTC. Its translation is CASSVGVGMETQYF. Using reference TRBV9 and TRBJ2-5 for the parts outside the CDR3, the full variable domain is DSGVTQTPKHLITATGQRVTLRCSPRSGDLSVYWYQQSLDQGLQFLIQYYNGEERAKGNILERFSAQQFPDLHSELNLSSLELGDSALYFCASSVGVGMETQYFGPGTRLLVL.

In DNA form, the CDR3 reads TGTGCCAGCAGTTTTGACCGTACCTACGAGCAGTACTTC. It specifies CASSFDRTYEQYF. J is TRBJ2-7 and V is TRBV2, with D hard to call. V was shortened by 5 bases and J by 2 bases, with 10 bases between the two germline ends. The germline gives CDR1 SNHLY, CDR2 FYNNEI. The CDR3 is 13 residues long.